These 8 T cell receptor beta chains were sequenced from one sample in a study of blood T cell repertoires in COVID-19 (TCRdb year 2020). The library came from the immunoSEQ multiplex PCR assay. Entries here come from immuneACCESS through TCRdb and include only in-frame sequences with V and J called. Some clones fail to appear in such tables; in the studies checked, an unresolved V gene covers under half of the shortfall, and the cause of the remainder is unknown. Recorded for this sample are about 210,000 clones; about four fifths of them occurred a single time. The ten biggest clones cover roughly 7.6% of the sample. The sample was peripheral blood. The origin of the receptors is a woman older than 75 with COVID-19, enrolled during active disease.

This clone was counted between two and nine times. CDR3 amino acids: CASSLFMGRTSGRANEQFF. The CDR3 nucleotides read TGTGCCAGCAGTTTATTTATGGGGAGGACTAGCGGGAGGGCCAATGAGCAGTTCTTC. J is TRBJ2-1 and V is TRBV28, with 15 bases lining up with TRBD2. CDR3 length: 19 residues. V shed 1 base, J shed 6 bases, and the junction held 10 bases outside the gene matches. Germline V lookup: CDR1 MDHEN, CDR2 SYDVKM.

This clone was picked up a small number of times. The genes are TRBV18 and TRBJ1-3, with D possibly being TRBD1 (6 bases). Trimming shortened V by 3 bases and J by 0 bases, and 21 bases separated the two germline ends. Germline CDR1 and CDR2: KGHSH and LQKENI. There are 19 residues in the CDR3. The CDR3 loop is CASSPRGPSSSISGNTIYF. The CDR3 coding sequence is TGTGCCAGCTCACCCAGGGGCCCATCATCGTCTATCTCTGGAAACACCATATATTTT. The full variable domain, with the rest looked up from reference TRBV18 and TRBJ1-3, is NAGVMQNPRHLVRRRGQEARLRCSPMKGHSHVYWYRQLPEEGLKFMVYLQKENIIDESGMPKERFSAEFPKEGPSILRIQQVVRGDSAAYFCASSPRGPSSSISGNTIYFGEGSWLTVV.

The chain employs TRBV11-2 and TRBJ1-1; TRBD1 matches 9 bases. The germline V gene encodes CDR1 SGHAT and CDR2 FQNNGV. Trimming took 5 bases from V and 5 from J; bases not matched to a gene: 12. The CDR3 length is 16 residues. The CDR3 DNA is TGTGCCAGCAGCCTCAGAACCGGGACAGGGAGGACTGAAGCTTTCTTT. This translates into CASSLRTGTGRTEAFF.

V gene TRBV27 combines with J gene TRBJ2-2, with TRBD2 matching over 15 bases. Germline-derived CDR1 and CDR2 are MNHEY and SMNVEV (reference sequence). The length of the CDR3 is 17 residues. V was clipped by 4 bases and J by 4 bases; unmatched bases: 4. CDR3 DNA: TGTGCCAGCAGTTGGGGACTAGCGGGAGGCTTCACCGGGGAGCTGTTTTTT. This gives the protein CASSWGLAGGFTGELFF.

The chain has TRBV18 and TRBJ1-2; D remains unclear. Deletions cut 3 bases from V and 6 bases from J, with 5 bases between. CDR1 and CDR2 (germline): KGHSH, LQKENI. The CDR3 runs to 11 residues. The CDR3: CASSPADGYTF. The CDR3 DNA reads TGTGCCAGCTCACCCGCGGATGGCTACACCTTC.

The chain recombines TRBV19 with TRBJ2-3, with 9 bases identical to TRBD2. Trimming at V came to 5 bases and at J to 6 bases, leaving 9 bases not matched to a gene. Germline V gene lookup returns CDR1 LNHDA and CDR2 SQIVND (reference sequence). The CDR3 runs 15 residues. CDR3: CASSWGSGRRDTQYF. Written as DNA, the CDR3 is TGTGCCAGTAGTTGGGGTAGCGGGAGACGCGATACGCAGTATTTT.

In its sample, this clone was seen a few times. The identical CDR3 is also encoded by other nucleotide sequences in the sample. CDR3 DNA: TGTGCCAGCACCTCGGGCTACGAGCAGTACTTC. This translates into CASTSGYEQYF. The gene calls are TRBV28 and TRBJ2-7; D unresolved. From germline, CDR1 is MDHEN and CDR2 SYDVKM. CDR3 length: 11 amino acids. Trimming took off 7 bases at V and 3 bases at J, with 7 bases between the two ends.

Only one count was recorded for this clone. The chain couples TRBV9 to TRBJ1-3; D gene ambiguous. This CDR3 contains 13 residues. With 3 bases removed from V and 4 bases from J, the gap between germline ends came to 8 bases. Germline V gene data show CDR1 as SGDLS and CDR2 as YYNGEE. In DNA, the CDR3 is TGTGCCAGCAGCGCGACGGGAGGAAACACCATATATTTT. It yields the protein CASSATGGNTIYF.